The rows below give T cell receptor beta chains drawn from one sample of a study of blood T cells in healthy people across ages. MiXCR, applied by TCRdb to the 5' RACE reads, yields one record per CDR3 protein. The sample has around 780,000 distinct CDR3 sequences; 25% to 30% are singletons. The same sample was also used in a study of T cells of mothers and their children.

The sequenced material came from blood. These receptors were collected from a boy between 10 and 17 years old in good health. CDR3s include the opening cysteine and the closing phenylalanine or tryptophan. The D gene is left open where the match is weak. Clone size is given for some rows only: seen once, a few or many times, or a class if the clone is expanded.

clone size	V gene	J gene	D gene	CDR3 DNA	CDR3 protein
few	TRBV12-5	TRBJ2-7	-	TGTGCTAGTGGTCTGAGGGCGGGGAACGAGCAGTACTTC	CASGLRAGNEQYF
-	TRBV7-9	TRBJ2-7	TRBD1	TGCGCCAGCAGCTTAGGGGGCGCCGGGGCCTACGAGCAGTACTTC	CASSLGGAGAYEQYF
-	TRBV10-3	TRBJ2-3	TRBD1	TGTGCCATCAGTGAGTCTCCTGGACAGGGGGAAATTGACACAGATACGCAGTATTTT	CAISESPGQGEIDTDTQYF
-	TRBV18	TRBJ1-3	-	TGTGCCAGCTCACTTTCGCCCTTCATCTCTGGAAACACCATATATTTT	CASSLSPFISGNTIYF
-	TRBV27	TRBJ1-4	-	TGTGCCAGCAGTTTAAGGGGTGGGGGGGCGCAGGGTAAACTGTTTTTT	CASSLRGGGAQGKLFF
-	TRBV20-1	TRBJ1-4	-	TGCAGTGCTAGAGATACCCGGACGGATTCCTTGTTTTTT	CSARDTRTDSLFF
-	TRBV7-2	TRBJ2-1	-	TGTGCCAGCAGCTTAAATATAGGCAATGAGCAGTTCTTC	CASSLNIGNEQFF
-	TRBV6-2/TRBV6-3	TRBJ2-5	-	TGTGCCAGCACTACCGTAACCAGCGATGAGACCCAGTACTTC	CASTTVTSDETQYF
-	TRBV2	TRBJ1-4	-	TGTGCCAGCAGTGAATCCACAGGCCGTAATGAAAAACTGTTTTTT	CASSESTGRNEKLFF
few	TRBV20-1	TRBJ2-3	-	TGCAGTGCTAGCTTACCAGGGGCCCGGGCAGATACGCAGTATTTT	CSASLPGARADTQYF
-	TRBV7-2	TRBJ2-3	-	TGTGCCAGCAGCTTAATAGGGTTAGATACGCAATATTTT	CASSLIGLDTQYF
few	TRBV28	TRBJ2-4	TRBD2	TGTGCCAGCAGTCCCCTTAGCGGGGGGGAAAACATTCAGTACTTC	CASSPLSGGENIQYF
-	TRBV6-5	TRBJ1-2	-	TGTGCCAGCAGCGTACAAATGGGGGGGCATCCCGGCTACACCTTC	CASSVQMGGHPGYTF
-	TRBV11-1	TRBJ2-5	-	TGTGCCGGCAGCTTTTCTAGCGCTGGGAAGACCCAGTACTTC	CAGSFSSAGKTQYF